A selection of T cell receptor beta chains follows, all from one sample in a study of regulatory T cells in long-lasting Graves disease. One entry per CDR3 protein, called by TCRdb with MiXCR from the multiplex PCR reads. The sample has 500,000 or so distinct CDR3 sequences, about 16% seen once. These data also featured in a second study, about T cells in Graves' hyperthyroidism and ophthalmopathy.

The specimen comprised peripheral blood mononuclear cells (PBMCs), sampled at new diagnosis, from a patient treated with antithyroid drugs. These receptors originate from a woman in her forties or fifties with Graves disease. The conserved cysteine and the conserved F or W are not part of the CDR3 here.

>12|TRBV28
ASTATGGYTEAF
>11|TRBV6-1
ASSRDPYEKLF
>11|TRBV10-1
ASSEAASTWAF
>12|TRBV19
ASVPTGVNTEAF
>12|TRBV12-3/TRBV12-4
ASRSGGAGDTQY
>12|TRBV3-1
ASSQVATVYEQY
>14|TRBV6-1
ASSKWASPENPEAF
>14|TRBV9
ASSVAGGTSTDTQY
>15|TRBV5-1
ASSRHGNSGGSDEQF
>14|TRBV11-2
ASSSWTGAANYGYT
>15|TRBV4-1
ASSQSGHGPSGNTIY
>10|TRBV6-1
ASSPHSYEQY
>15|TRBV5-6
ASSLGLAGGLQETQY
>10|TRBV7-9
ASSSGTDEAF
>13|TRBV20-1
SARDGATGAHEQY
>13|TRBV9
ASSVRTGGTGELF
>14|TRBV6-1
ASSNPGLAGGPSQF
>10|TRBV12-3/TRBV12-4
ASGGSSYEQY
>13|TRBV6-5
ASSYNLAGSDTQY
>11|TRBV28
ASRRRSSYEQY
>11|TRBV12-3/TRBV12-4
ASSLGTTDTQY
>12|TRBV5-1
ASTGGGLNTEAF
>12|TRBV28
ASSQPSRTDTQY
>13|TRBV3-1
ASSQGAYIVTEAF
>13|TRBV19
ASSFGRGQREKLF
>15|TRBV7-8
ASSLVGQGVRRYEQY